This T cell receptor (beta chain) appears in the sequencing data of a study of blood T cell repertoires in COVID-19. The wider study: Spain, Italy and the United States supplied samples that represented acute and convalescent COVID-19. Sample material is recorded as cDNA or gDNA derived from T cells, B-cell-depleted T cells, or PBMCs.

As handled by the study authors: Using reference gene primer amplification, nucleated cell counts were estimated. The data were produced by immunoSEQ multiplex PCR, yet TCRdb's version contains in-frame clones alone and is incomplete. V, J and clone size derive from that table, while D and trimming were established from the DNA sequence. Of around 270,000 clones listed, approximately 90% are singletons. Germline V gene data show CDR1 as LGHDT and CDR2 as YNNKEL (reference sequence). The germline V and J ends were trimmed by 0 bases and 8 bases, with 19 bases remaining between them. The CDR3 runs 17 residues.

This sequence was found in a young man with acute or convalescent COVID-19. The chain has TRBV3-1 (or the pseudogene TRBV3-2) and TRBJ1-4, with D tentatively TRBD1 (5 bases). Material: peripheral blood. This chain's CDR3 is CASSQESGSGGGEKLFF. In DNA form, the CDR3 reads TGTGCCAGCAGCCAAGAGTCGGGTTCCGGGGGTGGGGAAAAACTGTTTTTT.